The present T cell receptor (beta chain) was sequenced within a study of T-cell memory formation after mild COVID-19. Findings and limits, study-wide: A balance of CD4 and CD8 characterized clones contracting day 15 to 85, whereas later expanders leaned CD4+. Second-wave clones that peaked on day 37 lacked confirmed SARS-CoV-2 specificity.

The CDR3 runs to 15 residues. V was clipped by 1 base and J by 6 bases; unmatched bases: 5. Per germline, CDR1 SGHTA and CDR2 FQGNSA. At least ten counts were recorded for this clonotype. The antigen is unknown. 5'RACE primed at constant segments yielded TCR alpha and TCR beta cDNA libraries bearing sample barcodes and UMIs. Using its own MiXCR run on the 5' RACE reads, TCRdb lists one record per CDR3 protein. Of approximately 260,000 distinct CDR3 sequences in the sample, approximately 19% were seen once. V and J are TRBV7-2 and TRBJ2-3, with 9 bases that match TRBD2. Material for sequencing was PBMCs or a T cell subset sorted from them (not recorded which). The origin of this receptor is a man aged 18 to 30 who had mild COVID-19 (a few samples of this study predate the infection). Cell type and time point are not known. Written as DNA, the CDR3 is TGTGCCAGCAGCTTAGTAGCGGGGGCTGGGGATACGCAGTATTTT. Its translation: CASSLVAGAGDTQYF. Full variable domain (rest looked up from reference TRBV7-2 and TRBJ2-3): GAGVSQSPSNKVTEKGKDVELRCDPISGHTALYWYRQSLGQGLEFLIYFQGNSAPDKSGLPSDRFSAERTGGSVSTLTIQRTQQEDSAVYLCASSLVAGAGDTQYFGPGTRLTVL.